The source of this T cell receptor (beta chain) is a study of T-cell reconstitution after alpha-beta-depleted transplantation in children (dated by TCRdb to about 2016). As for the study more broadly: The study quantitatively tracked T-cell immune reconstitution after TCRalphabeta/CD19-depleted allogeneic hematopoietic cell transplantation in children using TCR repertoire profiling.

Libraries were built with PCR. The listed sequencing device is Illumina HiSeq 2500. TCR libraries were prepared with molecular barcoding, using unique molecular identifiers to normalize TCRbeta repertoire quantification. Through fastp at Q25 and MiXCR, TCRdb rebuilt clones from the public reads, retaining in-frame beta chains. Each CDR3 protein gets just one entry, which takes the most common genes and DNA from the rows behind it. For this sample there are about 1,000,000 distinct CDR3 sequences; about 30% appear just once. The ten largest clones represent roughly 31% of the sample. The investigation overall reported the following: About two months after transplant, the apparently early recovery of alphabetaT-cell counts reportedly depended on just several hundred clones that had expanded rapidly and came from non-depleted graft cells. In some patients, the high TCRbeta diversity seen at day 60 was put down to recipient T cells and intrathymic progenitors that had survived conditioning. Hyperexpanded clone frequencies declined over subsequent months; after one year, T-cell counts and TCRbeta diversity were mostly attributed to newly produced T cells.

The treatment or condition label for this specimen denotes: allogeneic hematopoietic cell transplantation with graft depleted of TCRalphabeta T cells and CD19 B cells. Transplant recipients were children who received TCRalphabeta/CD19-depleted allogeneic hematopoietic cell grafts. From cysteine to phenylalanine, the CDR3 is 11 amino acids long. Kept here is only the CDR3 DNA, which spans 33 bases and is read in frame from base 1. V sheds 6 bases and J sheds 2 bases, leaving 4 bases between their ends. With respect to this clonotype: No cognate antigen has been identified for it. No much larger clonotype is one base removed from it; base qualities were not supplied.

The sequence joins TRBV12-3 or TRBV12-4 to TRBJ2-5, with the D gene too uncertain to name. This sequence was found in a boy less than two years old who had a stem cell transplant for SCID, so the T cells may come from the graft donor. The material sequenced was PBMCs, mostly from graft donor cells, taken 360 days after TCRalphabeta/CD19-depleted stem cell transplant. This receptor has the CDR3 CASRQQETQYF. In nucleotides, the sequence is TGTGCCAGCAGGCAGCAAGAGACCCAGTACTTC.